This T cell receptor (beta chain) was recorded in a study of graft-versus-host responses after intestinal transplantation. Study details: Every transplant recipient was induced with anti-thymocyte globulin, then maintained on tacrolimus and steroids for around 3 years.

Intraepithelial and lamina propria lymphocytes were isolated from graft specimens. Repertoires were generated with immunoSEQ multiplex PCR, while TCRdb's copy carries only in-frame clones and drops some. The sample consists of fewer than 10,000 clones, approximately 80% of them appearing once. A word on this clone: Its cognate antigen is unknown.

The CDR3 extends over 14 amino acids. Germline CDR1 reads SGHRS; CDR2 reads YFSETQ. V shed 0 bases, J shed 5 bases, and the junction held 3 bases outside the gene matches. Notes on the study in general: GvH clones turned up in recipient marrow; some had shown up first in ileum or blood. Individuals carrying graft-donor T cell macrochimerism showed high graft-versus-host to host-versus-graft clonal ratios in allografts. Peak levels of circulating GvH clones tracked with early post-transplant HvG declines.

The sequencing used ileum tissue, collected around 450 days after intestinal transplantation. The receptor was derived from a human patient who received an intestinal transplant, so some T cells may come from the graft donor. The rearrangement joins TRBV5-1 to TRBJ1-2; 8 nucleotides match TRBD1. Here the CDR3 DNA reads TGCGCCAGCAGCTTGGCGGGACAGGTGTATGGCTACACCTTC. Residues: CASSLAGQVYGYTF.